This section outlines one T cell receptor beta chain sequence together with its context. Negative isolation yielded the CD8+ and CD4+ T cells, while FACS enriched the TEMRA cells. The source of the sample is a study of CD8 T cells in Susac syndrome. RNA amounts of about 0.5 to 1 ug underwent reverse transcription with random hexamers. Across 54 Vbeta and 13 Jbeta, TCR beta CDR3 was amplified with immunoSEQ multiplex PCR. TCRdb reanalysed the immunoSEQ multiplex PCR reads using MiXCR and keeps one entry per CDR3 protein. The sample carries tens of thousands of distinct CDR3 sequences, approximately 95% recorded once. The germline CDR1 and CDR2 sequences are SQVTM and ANQGSEA. V dropped 3 bases and J dropped 4 bases, with 9 bases sitting between them. The length of the CDR3 is 12 residues.

The chain joins TRBV29-1 to TRBJ1-1; D ambiguous. Sequencing was carried out using CD8+ T cells from PBMCs. The clonotype was recovered from a human donor with Susac syndrome. The CDR3 DNA is TGCAGCGTTGACGAGGGCGTCACTGAAGCTTTCTTT. Amino acids: CSVDEGVTEAFF. The variable domain in full, with the rest retrieved from reference TRBV29-1 and TRBJ1-1, is SAVISQKPSRDICQRGTSLTIQCQVDSQVTMMFWYRQQPGQSLTLIATANQGSEATYESGFVIDKFPISRPNLTFSTLTVSNMSPEDSSIYLCSVDEGVTEAFFGQGTRLTVV.